This TCR beta chain was observed in a study of T-cell reconstitution after alpha-beta-depleted transplantation in children. This clonotype has at least ten counts. The library targeted TCRbeta and was prepared with unique molecular identifiers. TCRdb re-derived calls from the PCR reads in MiXCR, one entry per CDR3 protein. The sample includes about 200,000 distinct CDR3 sequences, roughly 15% seen only once; the top ten take about 13%. In germline, CDR1 is MNHEY, CDR2 SMNVEV (reference sequence). CDR3 size: 13 residues. Trimming left V 3 bases short and J 6 bases short, with 12 bases between. The sequence was obtained from a human donor who donated a stem cell graft to a child with acute lymphoblastic leukemia. The specimen was PBMCs from the stem cell graft donor, collected from the stem cell graft. This chain connects TRBV27 to TRBJ2-7, with D possibly being TRBD1 (5 bases). CDR3 sequence: CASSFKGPSEQYF. DNA for the CDR3: TGTGCCAGCAGTTTCAAGGGGCCTAGCGAGCAGTACTTC.